What follows are 29 T cell receptor beta chains derived from one specimen sequenced in a study of beta chain features in type 1 diabetes. The entirety of the isolated RNA underwent reverse transcription, so expressed TCRB transcripts were sequenced. Produced via immunoSEQ multiplex PCR; TCRdb's table is partial and in-frame only. The table lists hundreds of thousands of clones, roughly 15% of them singletons. The specimen was naive CD4+ T cells from blood. Receptors were obtained from a man between 18 and 35 years old in good health.

The chain employs TRBV28 and TRBJ2-6; perhaps TRBD1 as D (6 bases). Germline CDR1 MDHEN, CDR2 SYDVKM. The CDR3 consists of 14 residues. Trimming left V 8 bases short and J 1 base short, with 9 bases between. CDR3 sequence (DNA): TGTGCCAGCTGGGGGCGGTCTGGGGCCAACGTCCTGACTTTC. It specifies CASWGRSGANVLTF.

The chain combines TRBV7-9 with TRBJ1-2, with TRBD1 identical over 9 bases. V trimming: 5 bases; J trimming: 6 bases; junction bases outside the gene matches: 7. The CDR3 has 14 amino acids. CDR1 is SEHNR and CDR2 is FQNEAQ in the germline V gene (reference sequence). In DNA, the CDR3 is TGTGCCAGCAGCCCGGGACAGGGCACAGATGGCTACACCTTC. It translates to CASSPGQGTDGYTF.

The rearrangement uses TRBV19 and TRBJ1-2; a possible D gene is TRBD1 (5 bases). This CDR3 contains 13 residues. V shed 3 bases and J shed 4 bases, with 9 bases lying between them. Germline CDR1 LNHDA, CDR2 SQIVND (reference sequence). CDR3 loop: CASSMTVTYGYTF. The CDR3 DNA sequence: TGTGCCAGTAGTATGACAGTGACCTATGGCTACACCTTC.

The chain recombines TRBV9 with TRBJ2-7, with D possibly TRBD2 on 7 matching bases. Germline CDR1 SGDLS, CDR2 YYNGEE. V shed 4 bases and J shed 0 bases, with 29 bases lying between them. CDR3 length: 20 residues. CDR3: CASSLPGGREPKMYSYEQYF. The CDR3 coding sequence is TGTGCCAGCAGCCTACCGGGGGGCAGGGAACCAAAAATGTACTCCTACGAGCAGTACTTC.

This clone occurred a few times. This chain links TRBV5-1 with TRBJ2-7, with D perhaps assigned TRBD1 or TRBD2 (7 bases each). Trimming removed 6 bases at V and 1 base at J, with 23 bases between. Germline V gene lookup returns CDR1 SGHRS and CDR2 YFSETQ. The CDR3 has 17 amino acids. CDR3: CASTRSWGGDRSYEQYF. CDR3 sequence (DNA): TGCGCCAGCACGAGATCATGGGGAGGGGACAGATCCTACGAGCAGTACTTC.

The V and J genes are TRBV6-1 and TRBJ2-7; D uncertain. Germline CDR1 is MNHNS and CDR2 is SASEGT. Between the trimmed V and J ends, which lost 2 bases and 3 bases, there was a span of 11 bases. CDR3 length: 14 amino acids. As DNA, the CDR3 is TGTGCCAGCAGTGAAACGAAAAGGGACTACGAGCAGTACTTC. It encodes CASSETKRDYEQYF.

The gene calls are TRBV7-2 and TRBJ2-7; a weak D match, TRBD1 (6 bases). Germline V gene data show CDR1 as SGHTA and CDR2 as FQGNSA. V lost 8 bases and J 5 bases, leaving 19 bases between the germline ends. The CDR3 covers 14 residues. The CDR3 DNA is TGTGCCAGCGCAACCGGGGACAAGCCAAACGAGCAGTACTTC. This encodes CASATGDKPNEQYF.

This clone has just a few counts. This chain connects TRBV4-1 to TRBJ2-7; 11 bases are shared with TRBD1. The V segment lost 5 bases and the J segment 6 bases; nucleotides outside the gene matches: 12. This CDR3 contains 16 residues. CDR1 and CDR2 (germline): MGHRA, YSYEKL. The CDR3 loop reads CASSLHGGTGGTEQYF. The CDR3 DNA is TGCGCCAGCAGCTTACACGGCGGGACAGGGGGTACCGAGCAGTACTTC.

The chain employs TRBV6-5 and TRBJ1-1, with a possible D match to TRBD1 (5 bases). The CDR3 extends over 16 amino acids. V was pared by 0 bases and J by 0 bases, with 11 bases between. Germline values: CDR1 MNHEY, CDR2 SVGAGI. The CDR3 loop reads CASSYSNYRMNTEAFF. The CDR3 nucleotides are TGTGCCAGCAGTTACTCAAATTACAGGATGAACACTGAAGCTTTCTTT.

The V gene is TRBV30, the J gene TRBJ2-5, with TRBD1 matching over 8 bases. The trim removed 5 bases at V and 5 bases at J, leaving 7 bases unmatched. CDR1 is GTSNPN and CDR2 is SVGIG in the germline V gene (reference sequence). CDR3 length equals 13 residues. For the CDR3, the DNA is TGTGCCTGGGAGGGAACAGGGGGTGAGACCCAGTACTTC. This gives the protein CAWEGTGGETQYF. Using reference TRBV30 and TRBJ2-5 for the parts outside the CDR3, the full variable domain is SQTIHQWPATLVQPVGSPLSLECTVEGTSNPNLYWYRQAAGRGLQLLFYSVGIGQISSEVPQNLSASRPQDRQFILSSKKLLLSDSGFYLCAWEGTGGETQYFGPGTRLLVL.

This clone has just a few counts. This sequence joins TRBV9 and TRBJ1-5; unclear D gene. Germline V lookup: CDR1 SGDLS, CDR2 YYNGEE. Trimming stripped 3 bases from V and 4 bases from J, with 11 bases between. The CDR3 runs to 14 residues. CDR3 loop: CASSERETNQPQHF. CDR3 in DNA: TGTGCCAGCAGCGAGAGGGAGACTAATCAGCCCCAGCATTTT.

The gene calls are TRBV7-9 and TRBJ2-7, with D maybe TRBD1 (8 bases). This CDR3 comprises 15 residues. Deletions cut 5 bases from V and 2 bases from J, with 16 bases between. Germline V CDR1 and CDR2: SEHNR, FQNEAQ (reference sequence). The chain's CDR3 is CASSNWTGRAYEQYF. CDR3 nucleotides: TGTGCCAGCAGCAATTGGACAGGGAGGGCCTACGAGCAGTACTTC. Combining the CDR3 with reference TRBV7-9 and TRBJ2-7 gives the whole variable domain DTGVSQNPRHKITKRGQNVTFRCDPISEHNRLYWYRQTLGQGPEFLTYFQNEAQLEKSRLLSDRFSAERPKGSFSTLEIQRTEQGDSAMYLCASSNWTGRAYEQYFGPGTRLTVT.

Comments on this clone: The same CDR3 is also encoded by other DNA sequences in this sample. The genes are TRBV7-9 and TRBJ1-5; perhaps TRBD1 as D (5 bases). The CDR3 length is 15 residues. The germline V and J ends were trimmed by 1 base and 1 base, with 8 bases remaining between them. Germline V gene lookup returns CDR1 SEHNR and CDR2 FQNEAQ (reference sequence). CDR3 nucleotide sequence: TGTGCCAGCAGCTTAGATCAGGGCAGCAATCAGCCCCAGCATTTT. It yields the protein CASSLDQGSNQPQHF.

The chain has TRBV2 and TRBJ1-1; a possible D gene is TRBD1 (6 bases). CDR3 length: 13 amino acids. Germline V gene lookup returns CDR1 SNHLY and CDR2 FYNNEI. Trimming removed 10 bases at V and 1 base at J, with 13 bases between. CDR3: CATAGDRNTEAFF. The CDR3 DNA reads TGTGCCACCGCAGGGGATCGGAACACTGAAGCTTTCTTT.

This clone was picked up a small number of times. This rearrangement joins TRBV9 to TRBJ1-6; 7 nucleotides align to TRBD1. Germline assignment: CDR1 SGDLS and CDR2 YYNGEE. Trimming took 3 bases from V and 7 from J; bases not matched to a gene: 7. The CDR3 is 15 residues long. CDR3 DNA sequence: TGTGCCAGCAGCGCGGAACAGGGGCCCAATTCACCCCTCCACTTT. It codes for CASSAEQGPNSPLHF.

This clone was counted between two and nine times. The rearrangement uses TRBV9 and TRBJ2-7; 8 nucleotides match TRBD2. The J segment lost 6 bases and the V segment lost 0 bases, leaving 8 bases of the junction unmatched. This CDR3 contains 15 residues. Germline values: CDR1 SGDLS, CDR2 YYNGEE. This CDR3 reads CASSVAPAGAGEQYF. DNA for the CDR3: TGTGCCAGCAGCGTAGCTCCAGCGGGGGCGGGCGAGCAGTACTTC.

The chain carries TRBV7-2 and TRBJ2-7; D is perhaps TRBD1 (6 bases). CDR3 size: 15 residues. Germline loops: CDR1 SGHTA, CDR2 FQGNSA. V lost 5 bases to trimming and J lost 2 bases, with 16 bases between them. The CDR3 protein is CASSIGQGSAYEQYF. The CDR3 DNA reads as TGTGCCAGCAGCATCGGTCAGGGGAGCGCCTACGAGCAGTACTTC.

This clone has a handful of counts. This chain links TRBV11-1 with TRBJ1-1; D is uncertain. Germline V gene lookup returns CDR1 SGHAT and CDR2 FQDESV (reference sequence). The V end lost 2 bases, the J end lost 0 bases, and 7 bases lay between the germline ends. The CDR3 totals 14 residues. CDR3 in amino acids: CASSLPLLNTEAFF. CDR3 DNA: TGTGCCAGCAGCTTACCCCTATTGAACACTGAAGCTTTCTTT.

The chain uses TRBV10-3 and TRBJ2-5, with D perhaps matching TRBD2 (7 bases). CDR1 ENHRY and CDR2 SYGVKD come from the germline V gene. V lost 6 bases, J lost 1 base, and 12 bases lay in between. The CDR3 is 14 amino acids. CDR3 region: CAIRKGGPQETQYF. CDR3 in DNA: TGTGCCATCAGGAAGGGGGGGCCCCAAGAGACCCAGTACTTC.

The chain combines TRBV7-3 with TRBJ2-2; a possible D gene is TRBD1 (6 bases). V lost 6 bases, J lost 2 bases, and 10 bases lay in between. The CDR3 covers 14 residues. Germline V gene lookup returns CDR1 SGHTA and CDR2 FQGTGA. The CDR3 spells CASSSQGNTGELFF. CDR3 nucleotides: TGTGCCAGCAGTTCACAGGGAAACACCGGGGAGCTGTTTTTT.

V gene TRBV23-1 combines with J gene TRBJ2-2; possibly TRBD2 for D (6 bases). TRBV23-1 is an ORF; its function is uncertain. CDR3 size: 17 residues. V lost 4 bases and J 7 bases, leaving 22 bases between the germline ends. The DNA for the CDR3 is TGCGCCAGCAGTCGGAGGGGCTATGACCAAGGAATCGGGGAGCTGTTTTTT. Translated: CASSRRGYDQGIGELFF.

This clone was seen a few times. The chain combines TRBV4-3 with TRBJ1-5, with 10 bases identical to TRBD1. The CDR3 is 16 residues long. The germline V gene encodes CDR1 LGHNA and CDR2 YSLEER. V lost 3 bases to trimming and J lost 5 bases; unmatched junction nucleotides: 7. CDR3 in DNA: TGCGCCAGCAGCCAGACAGGGGGCTTAAACTATCAGCCCCAGCATTTT. Protein product: CASSQTGGLNYQPQHF.

This clone was seen only a few times. The V call is TRBV4-1, the J call TRBJ2-7; 10 bases agree with TRBD1. This CDR3 spans 15 amino acids. CDR1 and CDR2 from the germline V gene are MGHRA and YSYEKL. V gave up 3 bases and J gave up 4 bases; unmatched junction bases: 6. The CDR3: CASSHLGQGSYEQYF. CDR3 DNA: TGCGCCAGCAGCCACCTGGGACAGGGGAGTTACGAGCAGTACTTC.

The J gene is TRBJ1-5, the V gene TRBV18; no reliable D call. The length of the CDR3 is 13 residues. Trimming left V 3 bases short and J 5 bases short, with 8 bases between. Germline assignment: CDR1 KGHSH and CDR2 LQKENI. Written as DNA, the CDR3 is TGTGCCAGCTCACCCGTCCAAGATCAGCCCCAGCATTTT. Translated: CASSPVQDQPQHF.

This chain connects TRBV15 to TRBJ1-1; 8 nucleotides line up with TRBD1. The V segment lost 6 bases and the J segment 2 bases; nucleotides outside the gene matches: 5. CDR3 length equals 14 residues. Germline values: CDR1 LNHNV, CDR2 YYDKDF (reference sequence). CDR3 in DNA: TGTGCCACCAGGGCCGGGACAGGAAACACTGAAGCTTTCTTT. Its protein product is CATRAGTGNTEAFF.

This rearrangement joins TRBV6-5 to TRBJ2-3, with 8 bases aligning to TRBD1. CDR3 size: 13 residues. CDR1 MNHEY and CDR2 SVGAGI come from the germline V gene. With V trimmed by 6 bases and J by 7 bases, 6 bases remained unmatched. The CDR3 spells CASRSQGANTQYF. The CDR3 coding sequence is TGTGCCAGCAGGTCTCAGGGGGCAAATACGCAGTATTTT.

The chain recombines TRBV6-1 with TRBJ2-3; no clear D gene. Germline V gene data show CDR1 as MNHNS and CDR2 as SASEGT. This CDR3 spans 14 amino acids. V dropped 2 bases and J dropped 4 bases, with 10 bases sitting between them. The CDR3: CASSERSPADTQYF. As DNA, the CDR3 is TGTGCCAGCAGTGAAAGGTCTCCTGCAGATACGCAGTATTTT.

This clone showed up just a few times. The chain has TRBV19 and TRBJ1-1; D is perhaps TRBD1 (5 bases). CDR3 length equals 15 residues. Germline values: CDR1 LNHDA, CDR2 SQIVND (reference sequence). V lost 2 bases, J lost 9 bases, and 19 bases lay in between. Written as DNA, the CDR3 is TGTGCCAGTAGTATAAGGGGAGCGACACTTCCTCAAGCTTTCTTT. It codes for CASSIRGATLPQAFF.

This clone has just a few counts. This chain uses TRBV10-3 with TRBJ2-1, with D hard to call. V gave up 4 bases and J gave up 4 bases, with 14 bases separating them. Germline V gene sequence: CDR1 ENHRY, CDR2 SYGVKD. This CDR3 region has 15 residues. This CDR3 reads CAISGLRVAYNEQFF. DNA of the CDR3: TGTGCCATCAGTGGGCTTCGGGTCGCGTACAATGAGCAGTTCTTC.